The clone carrying this T cell receptor (beta chain) was observed a few times. Antigen: not known. The study sequenced TCR beta in blood CD8+ and CD4+ T cells. Purification of the CD8+ and CD4+ T cells relied on negative isolation, and TEMRA cells underwent FACS enrichment. Reverse transcription used roughly 0.5 to 1 ug RNA and random hexamers. A multiplex approach, immunoSEQ multiplex PCR, amplified TCR beta CDR3 across 54 Vbeta and 13 Jbeta. TCRdb fed the immunoSEQ multiplex PCR reads into MiXCR, producing one record per CDR3 protein. The sample holds 400,000 or so distinct CDR3 sequences, approximately 85% seen once. This record comes from a study of CD8 T cells in Susac syndrome. Broader study findings: By the study's own acknowledgment, its TCR sequencing and HLA analysis included relatively few individuals.

The source of this sequence is a human donor with multiple sclerosis. Source material: CD8+ T cells from PBMCs.

DNA for the CDR3: TGTGCCAGCAGTTACACGGGTAGGGGCAGGGATGAGCAGTTCTTC. Protein sequence: CASSYTGRGRDEQFF. V is TRBV6-5 and J is TRBJ2-1; D perhaps matches TRBD1 (5 bases). The germline V gene encodes CDR1 MNHEY and CDR2 SVGAGI. This CDR3 comprises 15 residues. V gave up 2 bases and J gave up 8 bases, with 16 bases separating them.